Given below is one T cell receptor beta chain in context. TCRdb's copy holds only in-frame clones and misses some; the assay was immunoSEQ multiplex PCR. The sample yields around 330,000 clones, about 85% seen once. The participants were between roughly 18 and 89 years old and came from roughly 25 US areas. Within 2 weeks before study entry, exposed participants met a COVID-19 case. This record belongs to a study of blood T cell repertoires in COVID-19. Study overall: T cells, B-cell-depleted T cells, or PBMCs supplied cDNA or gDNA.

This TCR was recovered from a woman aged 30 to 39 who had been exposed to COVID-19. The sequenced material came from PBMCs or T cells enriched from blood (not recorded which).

CDR3 in amino acids: CASRVDSSPGGYTF. Here the CDR3 DNA reads TGCGCCAGCAGGGTTGACAGCTCCCCCGGAGGCTACACCTTC. The rearrangement joins TRBV5-1 to TRBJ1-2; perhaps TRBD1 as D (5 bases). CDR1 is SGHRS and CDR2 is YFSETQ in the germline V gene. This CDR3 region has 14 residues. V shed 5 bases and J shed 8 bases, with 19 bases lying between them.